The following is a T cell receptor beta chain sequence with its context. This entry is derived from a study of T-cell reconstitution after alpha-beta-depleted transplantation in children. Unique molecular identifiers were incorporated into the prepared TCRbeta library. One entry per CDR3 protein, called by TCRdb with MiXCR from the PCR reads. Here the sample spans about 690,000 distinct CDR3 sequences, approximately 16% being singletons. The germline V gene has CDR1 MNHEY and CDR2 SVGEGT. V was pared by 6 bases and J by 2 bases, with 14 bases between. The CDR3 is 15 residues long. The chain joins TRBV6-2 or TRBV6-3 to TRBJ1-5, with D perhaps TRBD1 (6 bases). The clonotype comes from a human donor who donated a stem cell graft to a child with acute myeloid leukemia. Sequenced material: PBMCs from the stem cell graft donor, taken from the stem cell graft. CDR3 in DNA: TGTGCCAGCAGCTCGACAGGAATCGGCAATCAGCCCCAGCATTTT. It is translated as CASSSTGIGNQPQHF.